This TCR beta chain was sequenced for a study of blood T cell repertoires in COVID-19 (dated by TCRdb to 2018 to 2021). Some background on the complete study: Collaborator samples came from the United States, Italy and Spain and covered acute and convalescent phases of COVID-19. Where HLA class I and class II types were available, the types were taken from metadata supplied by the sample provider, not from assay-based typing. The prospective study material was composed of cDNA or gDNA derived from T cells, B-cell-depleted T cells, or PBMCs. The dataset comprised deeply sampled blood TCRbeta repertoires from subjects exposed to, actively infected with, or recovered from COVID-19. A de-identified subject ID, COVID-19 status, age in years and sex were almost always included in the sample metadata. Samples came from the ongoing ImmuneRACE study (first 160 participants) plus 1,254 subjects from 6 global collaborators. A freely available public database, intended as a resource for researchers studying the immune response to SARS-CoV-2, is where the repertoires were released.

General conclusions and limits of the study: Clinical and demographic metadata were provided uncurated, with the amount varying by source and participant.

TCRbeta CDR3 regions were amplified from genomic DNA using the immunoSEQ Assay, a bias-controlled multiplex PCR. The paper's data handling went like this. Within the assay, amplification of reference gene primers was used to estimate how many nucleated cells each sample contained. To quantify the absolute abundance of each unique TCRbeta CDR3 rearrangement, sequence reads were collapsed and filtered. For each sample, productive Simpson clonality was calculated as the square root of Simpson's diversity index over productive rearrangements. Drawn from immuneACCESS, this table holds only the in-frame rearrangements with V and J called that TCRdb kept. Clones are partly lost; checked studies trace under half to an unresolved V gene and leave the rest unexplained. Clonal size and the V and J genes are those of that table, whereas D and trimming came from the DNA. For this sample the table gives about 11,000 clones, of which around 71% were detected only once. In total, the top ten clones hold 6% to 7.5% of the sample.

One collaborating source in Seattle enrolled patients while the patients were actively infected and followed the patients over time throughout the course of disease. Each collaborating institution followed its own protocols to collect whole blood in K2EDTA tubes. For TCRbeta analysis, collaborators shipped samples as frozen whole blood, isolated PBMCs, or DNA extracted from either of those sample types. This clone showed up just a few times. What antigen it recognizes has not been identified. Base quality data are lacking; no much larger clone is found one base away. The CDR3 runs 12 amino acids, cysteine and phenylalanine included. The sequence is cut down to CDR3 DNA, 36 bases in frame from base 1. The germline V gene encodes CDR1 SGHRS and CDR2 YFSETQ. Relative to germline, V is missing 4 bases and J is missing 5 bases, with 3 bases of the junction outside any gene match.

This receptor chain uses TRBV5-1 and TRBJ2-7; 7 bases in the middle match TRBD1. The sample comprised peripheral blood. The sequence was collected from a man between 60 and 75 years old with COVID-19, enrolled during active disease. The bases are TGCGCCAGCAGCCAGACAGGGAACGAGCAGTACTTC. Its translation reads: CASSQTGNEQYF.